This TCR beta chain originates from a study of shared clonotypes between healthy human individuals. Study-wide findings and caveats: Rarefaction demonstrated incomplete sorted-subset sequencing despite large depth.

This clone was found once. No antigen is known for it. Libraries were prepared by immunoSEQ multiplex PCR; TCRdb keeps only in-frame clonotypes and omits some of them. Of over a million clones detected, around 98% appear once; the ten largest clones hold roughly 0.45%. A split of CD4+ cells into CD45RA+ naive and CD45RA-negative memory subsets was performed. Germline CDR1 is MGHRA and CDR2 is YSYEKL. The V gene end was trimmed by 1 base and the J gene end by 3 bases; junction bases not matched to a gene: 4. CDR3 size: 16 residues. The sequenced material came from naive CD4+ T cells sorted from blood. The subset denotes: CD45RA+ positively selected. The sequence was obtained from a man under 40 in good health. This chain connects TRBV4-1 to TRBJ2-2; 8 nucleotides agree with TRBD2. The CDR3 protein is CASSQGLASHTGELFF. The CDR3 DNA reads TGCGCCAGCAGCCAAGGACTAGCGTCGCACACCGGGGAGCTGTTTTTT.